The 26 T cell receptor beta chains listed next were all sequenced from one sample in a study of early T cells in non-severe SARS-CoV-2 infection. MiXCR, applied by TCRdb to the 5' RACE reads, yields one record per CDR3 protein. Here the sample spans some 76,000 distinct CDR3 sequences, around 15% being singletons. Input material: whole blood. The receptors derive from an adult who was a healthcare worker with PCR-confirmed SARS-CoV-2 infection or an uninfected control (not recorded which).

A few counts support this clonotype. The chain joins TRBV28 to TRBJ1-2; possibly TRBD1 for D (6 bases). Trimming removed 8 bases at V and 0 bases at J, with 10 bases between. There are 13 residues in the CDR3. In germline, CDR1 is MDHEN, CDR2 SYDVKM. The CDR3 nucleotides are TGTGCCAGCCGGGACACCTCTAACTATGGCTACACCTTC. It specifies CASRDTSNYGYTF.

For this clonotype: Being one base from a much bigger clone, this may be a read error. The CDR3, as DNA: TGTGCCACCAGGGGACAGGAGAATCAGCCCCAGCATTTT. It specifies CATRGQENQPQHF. J is TRBJ1-5 and V is TRBV10-3; 8 bases are shared with TRBD1. This CDR3 is built from 13 residues. J lost 4 bases, V lost 10 bases, and 6 bases had no gene match. The germline V gene has CDR1 ENHRY and CDR2 SYGVKD.

The V gene is TRBV2, the J gene TRBJ1-4; no reliable D call. CDR3 size: 15 residues. Trimming pared 4 bases from V and 8 bases from J, leaving 17 bases between. Germline V CDR1 and CDR2: SNHLY, FYNNEI. The CDR3: CASSGTGVSGEKLFF. CDR3 sequence (DNA): TGTGCCAGCAGTGGGACCGGGGTCTCGGGGGAAAAACTGTTTTTT.

This chain joins TRBV21-1 and TRBJ2-7; the listed D gene, TRBD1, was not tested against the DNA. TRBV21-1 is labeled a pseudogene. The CDR3 contains 16 residues. CDR3 in DNA: TGTGCCAGCAGCATAGACAGGAGGAGTTTTGCCTGCGAGCAGTACTTC. Protein product: CASSIDRRSFACEQYF.

This clonotype was seen more than once but under ten times. The chain joins TRBV3-1 to TRBJ2-7, with a weak D call TRBD1 (6 bases). Germline V lookup: CDR1 LGHDT, CDR2 YNNKEL (reference sequence). The ends were cut back, 4 bases at V and 3 bases at J, with 13 bases in the middle. The CDR3 covers 14 residues. This CDR3 is CASSPTGPHYEQYF. The CDR3 DNA reads TGTGCCAGCAGCCCGACAGGCCCTCACTACGAGCAGTACTTC.

This chain's CDR3 is CASSEYVGNSPLHF. The CDR3 DNA sequence: TGCGCCAGCAGTGAGTATGTCGGAAATTCACCCCTCCACTTT. The genes are TRBV10-1 and TRBJ1-6; D remains unclear. CDR1 and CDR2 (germline): WNHNN, SYGVQD (reference sequence). With 1 base removed from V and 7 bases from J, the gap between germline ends came to 8 bases. This CDR3 comprises 14 residues.

This clonotype was detected a few times. This chain's CDR3 is CSARDRDSYNEQFF. The CDR3 DNA reads as TGCAGTGCTAGAGATCGTGACTCCTACAATGAGCAGTTCTTC. V usage is TRBV20-1 and J usage is TRBJ2-1; D is unclear. The V and J ends lost 0 bases and 0 bases respectively, with 6 bases between them. In germline, CDR1 is DFQATT, CDR2 SNEGSKA (reference sequence). CDR3 size: 14 residues.

The table lists this clonotype with a few counts. The V gene is TRBV13, the J gene TRBJ1-1, with unresolved D. The germline gives CDR1 PRHDT, CDR2 FYEKMQ (reference sequence). The V gene lost 2 bases and the J gene lost 0 bases, with 7 bases spanning the gap. This CDR3 contains 14 residues. CDR3 protein: CASSLTVMNTEAFF. CDR3 sequence (DNA): TGTGCCAGCAGCTTAACGGTGATGAACACTGAAGCTTTCTTT.

This clonotype was recorded many times. The chain carries TRBV29-1 and TRBJ1-1; D uncertain. The V gene's germline CDR1 is SQVTM and CDR2 ANQGSEA. The V gene lost 2 bases and the J gene lost 1 base, with 11 bases spanning the gap. The CDR3 sequence is 14 residues long. CDR3 nucleotides: TGCAGCGTTGAAAGAGGAGTAGGGAACACTGAAGCTTTCTTT. This gives the protein CSVERGVGNTEAFF.

In this sample, this clonotype turned up a few times. The V gene is TRBV7-9, the J gene TRBJ2-3; 10 positions match TRBD2. The CDR3 runs 15 residues. Unmatched junction bases numbered 8, after V lost 5 bases and J lost 6 bases. The germline V gene has CDR1 SEHNR and CDR2 FQNEAQ (reference sequence). This CDR3 is CASSNPSGSADTQYF. The CDR3 DNA sequence: TGTGCCAGCAGCAACCCTAGCGGGAGCGCGGATACGCAGTATTTT.

The gene calls are TRBV29-1 and TRBJ1-1; D uncertain. CDR1 SQVTM and CDR2 ANQGSEA come from the germline V gene. The CDR3 sequence is 13 residues long. Trimming removed 2 bases from V and 0 bases from J, with 7 bases in between. The DNA of the CDR3 is TGCAGCGTTGAAAAGGGTCTGAACACTGAAGCTTTCTTT. Protein product: CSVEKGLNTEAFF.

This chain joins TRBV5-8 and TRBJ1-5; TRBD1 might be the D (5 bases). The length of the CDR3 is 15 residues. Germline V gives CDR1 SGHTS, CDR2 YDEGEE. V was shortened by 4 bases and J by 5 bases, with 16 bases between the two germline ends. The CDR3 spells CASSVGTVDDQPQHF. The DNA for the CDR3 is TGTGCCAGCAGCGTCGGGACGGTCGATGATCAGCCCCAGCATTTT.

This chain connects TRBV5-1 to TRBJ2-1; D is uncertain. The germline V gene has CDR1 SGHRS and CDR2 YFSETQ. Trimming cost V 0 bases and J 8 bases, with 9 bases left between them. The CDR3 spans 13 residues. The CDR3 sequence: CASSLAPTYEQFF. The CDR3 DNA follows: TGCGCCAGCAGCTTGGCCCCGACGTATGAGCAGTTCTTC.

In this sample, this clonotype turned up many times. The chain has TRBV9 and TRBJ2-7; TRBD2 matches 7 bases. The V gene's germline CDR1 is SGDLS and CDR2 YYNGEE. The CDR3 is made up of 13 amino acids. V shed 2 bases and J 6 bases; nucleotides not matched to a gene: 5. The CDR3 region is CASSVQPGGEQYF. The CDR3 coding sequence is TGTGCCAGCAGCGTGCAACCGGGAGGCGAGCAGTACTTC.

This chain links TRBV5-1 with TRBJ2-5, with TRBD2 matching over 7 bases. Trimming cost V 4 bases and J 2 bases; bases outside gene matches: 8. The CDR3 is 15 amino acids. Germline assignment: CDR1 SGHRS and CDR2 YFSETQ. The CDR3 DNA follows: TGCGCCAGCAGCAGCTTAAGGGGAGGGCAAGAGACCCAGTACTTC. Residues: CASSSLRGGQETQYF.

V gene TRBV4-3 combines with J gene TRBJ2-6; D assignment may be TRBD1 or TRBD2 (5 bases each). This CDR3 region has 19 residues. The V gene lost 1 base and the J gene lost 0 bases, with 16 bases spanning the gap. Looked up from germline, CDR1 is LGHNA and CDR2 is YSLEER. The CDR3 spells CASSQAALGRLSGANVLTF. For the CDR3, the DNA is TGCGCCAGCAGCCAAGCGGCCTTGGGACGGCTCTCTGGGGCCAACGTCCTGACTTTC.

This clonotype showed up just a few times. The chain uses TRBV2 and TRBJ1-4, with 12 nucleotides matching TRBD1. The V segment lost 5 bases and the J segment 4 bases; nucleotides outside the gene matches: 5. The CDR3 sequence is 16 residues long. The germline CDR1 and CDR2 sequences are SNHLY and FYNNEI. CDR3 sequence (DNA): TGTGCCAGCAGTCCGGGACAGGGGGCCTTTAATGAAAAACTGTTTTTT. This codes for CASSPGQGAFNEKLFF. The complete variable domain, with remaining parts taken from reference TRBV2 and TRBJ1-4, reads EPEVTQTPSHQVTQMGQEVILRCVPISNHLYFYWYRQILGQKVEFLVSFYNNEISEKSEIFDDQFSVERPDGSNFTLKIRSTKLEDSAMYFCASSPGQGAFNEKLFFGSGTQLSVL.

V is TRBV29-1 and J is TRBJ1-2; 7 nucleotides match TRBD1. CDR3 length: 13 residues. The J segment lost 3 bases and the V segment lost 7 bases, leaving 8 bases of the junction unmatched. In germline, CDR1 is SQVTM, CDR2 ANQGSEA. CDR3 DNA sequence: TGCAGCGCGCGACAGGGAGGGGACTATGGCTACACCTTC. It codes for CSARQGGDYGYTF.

This clonotype has a count of ten or more. The gene calls are TRBV7-9 and TRBJ1-3; TRBD1 agrees at 11 bases. The germline CDR1 and CDR2 sequences are SEHNR and FQNEAQ (reference sequence). J gave up 4 bases and V 5 bases, and 10 bases lay outside the gene matches. The CDR3 has 17 amino acids. The CDR3 sequence is CASSRLLDRGLGNTIYF. CDR3 coding DNA: TGTGCCAGCAGCCGCCTGTTGGACAGGGGGCTGGGAAACACCATATATTTT.

This clonotype was found a few times. The V gene is TRBV20-1, the J gene TRBJ2-1; 10 nucleotides agree with TRBD2. The CDR3 contains 15 residues. The J segment lost 4 bases and the V segment lost 1 base, leaving 4 bases of the junction unmatched. CDR1 DFQATT and CDR2 SNEGSKA come from the germline V gene (reference sequence). This CDR3 reads CSARGTSGAYNEQFF. The CDR3, as DNA: TGCAGTGCTAGAGGAACTAGCGGGGCTTACAATGAGCAGTTCTTC.

This clonotype showed up many times. This rearrangement joins TRBV6-2 or TRBV6-3 to TRBJ1-5; 7 bases match TRBD1. The germline CDR1 and CDR2 sequences are MNHEY and SVGEGT. This CDR3 has 15 amino acids. The ends lost 5 bases at V and 5 bases at J; junction bases unmatched: 9. The CDR3 coding sequence is TGTGCCAGCAGTCAAGCGGCAGGGGGGGATCAGCCCCAGCATTTT. The encoded protein is CASSQAAGGDQPQHF.

This clonotype was seen more than once but under ten times. The V and J genes are TRBV7-9 and TRBJ1-4, with D perhaps matching TRBD1 (5 bases). Germline V gene lookup returns CDR1 SEHNR and CDR2 FQNEAQ (reference sequence). Trimming left V 5 bases short and J 3 bases short, with 13 bases between. CDR3 length: 15 residues. Here the CDR3 DNA reads TGTGCCAGCAGCCTGTCCCAGGGATCTAATGAAAAACTGTTTTTT. It encodes CASSLSQGSNEKLFF.

The J gene is TRBJ2-5, the V gene TRBV29-1; tentatively, D is TRBD1 (6 bases). CDR1 SQVTM and CDR2 ANQGSEA come from the germline V gene. V was cut by 3 bases and J by 5 bases, with 13 bases left in between. The length of the CDR3 is 13 residues. The CDR3 DNA reads TGCAGCGTTGAGGGCAGGGGCCACGAGACCCAGTACTTC. Translation gives CSVEGRGHETQYF. Looking up the rest from reference TRBV29-1 and TRBJ2-5 gives the full variable domain: SAVISQKPSRDICQRGTSLTIQCQVDSQVTMMFWYRQQPGQSLTLIATANQGSEATYESGFVIDKFPISRPNLTFSTLTVSNMSPEDSSIYLCSVEGRGHETQYFGPGTRLLVL.

Ten or more counts support this clonotype. This chain uses TRBV5-6 with TRBJ2-7; D gene uncertain. V was shortened by 4 bases and J by 4 bases, with 6 bases between the two germline ends. This CDR3 spans 11 amino acids. Germline CDR1 SGHDT, CDR2 YYEEEE. The DNA of the CDR3 is TGTGCCAGCAGCGCCCGGTACGAGCAGTACTTC. It translates to CASSARYEQYF. Drawing the rest from reference TRBV5-6 and TRBJ2-7, the complete variable domain is DAGVTQSPTHLIKTRGQQVTLRCSPKSGHDTVSWYQQALGQGPQFIFQYYEEEERQRGNFPDRFSGHQFPNYSSELNVNALLLGDSALYLCASSARYEQYFGPGTRLTVT.

V and J are TRBV18 and TRBJ1-6, with D possibly being TRBD1 (5 bases). The CDR3 is 14 amino acids. Germline CDR1 reads KGHSH; CDR2 reads LQKENI. The V and J ends lost 2 bases and 7 bases respectively, with 9 bases between them. The CDR3 bases are TGTGCCAGCTCACCAGGGGCAGTCAATTCACCCCTCCACTTT. This codes for CASSPGAVNSPLHF.

This clonotype came up a few times. The chain carries TRBV7-9 and TRBJ2-7; TRBD2 matches at 8 bases. Trimming removed 2 bases from V and 5 bases from J; junction bases left unmatched: 17. This CDR3 has 18 amino acids. Germline CDR1 SEHNR, CDR2 FQNEAQ (reference sequence). CDR3 in amino acids: CASSLTPWERERGHEQYF. CDR3 coding DNA: TGTGCCAGCAGCTTAACTCCTTGGGAGCGGGAGAGAGGGCACGAGCAGTACTTC.